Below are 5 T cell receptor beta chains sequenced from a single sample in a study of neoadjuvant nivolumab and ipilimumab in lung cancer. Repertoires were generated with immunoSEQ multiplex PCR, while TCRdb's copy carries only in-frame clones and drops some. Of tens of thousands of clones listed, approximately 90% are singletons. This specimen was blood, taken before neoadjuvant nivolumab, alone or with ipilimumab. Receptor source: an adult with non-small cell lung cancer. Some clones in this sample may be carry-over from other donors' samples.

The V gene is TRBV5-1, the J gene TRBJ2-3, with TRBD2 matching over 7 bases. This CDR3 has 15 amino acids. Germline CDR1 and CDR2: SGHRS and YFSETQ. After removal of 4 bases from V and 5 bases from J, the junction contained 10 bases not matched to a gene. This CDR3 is CASSTRAGAVDTQYF. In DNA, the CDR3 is TGCGCCAGCAGCACCCGCGCGGGAGCGGTAGATACGCAGTATTTT.

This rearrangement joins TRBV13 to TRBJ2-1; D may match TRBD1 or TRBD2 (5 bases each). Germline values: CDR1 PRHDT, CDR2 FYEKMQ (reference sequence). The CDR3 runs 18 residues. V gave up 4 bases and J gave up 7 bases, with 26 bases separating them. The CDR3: CASSSQGVRTPRKNEQFF. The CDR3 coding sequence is TGTGCCAGCAGCTCCCAAGGGGTGCGGACTCCCCGCAAAAATGAGCAGTTCTTC.

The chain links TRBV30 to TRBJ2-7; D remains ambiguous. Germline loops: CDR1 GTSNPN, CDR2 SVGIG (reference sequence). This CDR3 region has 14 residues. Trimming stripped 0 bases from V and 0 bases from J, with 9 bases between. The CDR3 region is CAWSVGSPSYEQYF. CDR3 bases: TGTGCCTGGAGTGTCGGCAGCCCCTCCTACGAGCAGTACTTC.

This CDR3 reads CASSSWAGPGNTIYF. As DNA, the CDR3 is TGTGCCAGCAGCTCGTGGGCAGGCCCTGGAAACACCATATATTTT. This chain joins TRBV7-9 and TRBJ1-3, with D unresolved. The V end was cut by 4 bases, the J end by 2 bases, with 12 bases between. Per germline, CDR1 SEHNR and CDR2 FQNEAQ (reference sequence). The CDR3 extends over 15 amino acids.

In nucleotides, the CDR3 is TGTGCCAGCAGTAAGCGGGATGCTCCGCCCCAGCATTTT. Residues: CASSKRDAPPQHF. V is TRBV6-1 and J is TRBJ1-5; no clear D gene. Germline V gene sequence: CDR1 MNHNS, CDR2 SASEGT. The V and J ends lost 5 bases and 9 bases respectively, with 14 bases between them. The length of the CDR3 is 13 residues.